This T cell receptor beta chain is drawn from a study of cytomegalovirus exposure and HLA in healthy donors. With 60 Vbeta and 13 Jbeta primers, the PCR was carried out. Clones were sequenced by immunoSEQ multiplex PCR, and TCRdb holds only the in-frame ones, with some missing. The sample contains under 300,000 clones, 72% of which appear only once. Germline lookup yields CDR1 MNHNS and CDR2 SASEGT. The CDR3 is 17 amino acids. Trimming took off 3 bases at V and 10 bases at J, with 27 bases between the two ends. The sequencing sample was made of PBMCs. This TCR came from a female donor in good health and CMV-seronegative. The chain uses TRBV6-1 and TRBJ1-1; D perhaps matches TRBD1 (6 bases). CDR3 nucleotides: TGTGCCAGCAGTGAGAAACCGACAGGTGGAAGAAGTCGGGGAGCTTTCTTT. Translated: CASSEKPTGGRSRGAFF.